This is a list of T cell receptor beta chains from one sample in a study of vaccination and CD4 T cells after COVID-19. Antigens of these TCRs are unknown. TCRdb re-derived calls from the PCR reads in MiXCR, one entry per CDR3 protein. The table records under 30,000 distinct CDR3 sequences, under 55% of them present only once. The source was CD4+ T cells from blood, cultured in vitro, collected about 7 months after SARS-CoV-2 vaccination. The receptors originated from a human donor who had recovered from COVID-19. CDR3s include the opening cysteine and the closing phenylalanine or tryptophan. D genes are given only for firm matches. For some rows the clone size is stated as once, few or many, or as a class when expanded; others skip it.

D	V	size	J	CDR3	DNA
-	TRBV7-8	once	TRBJ2-1	CASSLGRYNEQFF	TGTGCCAGCAGCTTAGGGCGATACAATGAGCAGTTCTTC
-	TRBV19	-	TRBJ1-5	CASSMSPGRGQPQHF	TGTGCCAGTAGTATGTCTCCGGGGCGGGGTCAGCCCCAGCATTTT
-	TRBV28	-	TRBJ2-2	CASRFRGSKELFF	TGTGCCAGCCGCTTCCGGGGGTCGAAGGAGCTGTTTTTT
TRBD1	TRBV28	once	TRBJ1-1	CASSAQGVMNTEAFF	TGTGCCAGCAGTGCCCAGGGGGTTATGAACACTGAAGCTTTCTTT
-	TRBV7-8	-	TRBJ1-1	CASSLISGTEAFF	TGTGCCAGCAGCTTAATTTCGGGAACTGAAGCTTTCTTT
-	TRBV15	few	TRBJ2-3	CATSRVRGGSTDTQYF	TGTGCCACCAGCAGAGTTCGGGGAGGTTCCACAGATACGCAGTATTTT
-	TRBV28	-	TRBJ1-1	CASSLRGAHGEAFF	TGTGCCAGCAGTTTAAGAGGGGCCCACGGTGAAGCTTTCTTT
-	TRBV18	-	TRBJ1-1	CASSPMMNTEAFF	TGTGCCAGCTCACCCATGATGAACACTGAAGCTTTCTTT
-	TRBV6-5	-	TRBJ1-2	CASSSLGGSLRGYTF	TGTGCCAGCAGTTCCCTTGGAGGGTCTCTCCGTGGCTACACCTTC
-	TRBV2	few	TRBJ1-5	CASSLQGGGQPQHF	TGTGCCAGCAGCTTACAGGGAGGGGGACAGCCCCAGCATTTT
-	TRBV20-1	-	TRBJ2-1	CSARDIRSVSYNELFF	TGCAGTGCTAGAGATATAAGGAGCGTATCCTACAATGAGCTGTTCTTC
-	TRBV28	-	TRBJ1-1	CASSKFRGTEAFF	TGTGCCAGCAGCAAATTCAGAGGAACTGAAGCTTTCTTT